These 21 T cell receptor beta chains came from one sample sequenced in a study of cytomegalovirus exposure and HLA in healthy donors. PCR involved 60 Vbeta and 13 Jbeta primers. Clones were sequenced by immunoSEQ multiplex PCR, and TCRdb holds only the in-frame ones, with some missing. The table records some 150,000 clones, around 65% of them present only once. The material sequenced was PBMCs. The receptors come from a woman in her twenties or thirties in good health and CMV-seropositive.

The rearrangement links TRBV4-1 to TRBJ1-4, with D perhaps TRBD1 (5 bases). CDR1 is MGHRA, CDR2 YSYEKL, per germline. The V gene lost 7 bases and the J gene lost 7 bases, with 22 bases spanning the gap. There are 16 residues in the CDR3. CDR3 amino acids: CASTPAGAWLSEKLFF. DNA for the CDR3: TGCGCCAGCACCCCAGCTGGGGCATGGCTGAGTGAAAAACTGTTTTTT.

The chain carries TRBV6-5 and TRBJ1-3; perhaps TRBD1 as D (5 bases). Germline V gene lookup returns CDR1 MNHEY and CDR2 SVGAGI. V was cut by 0 bases and J by 7 bases, with 13 bases left in between. This CDR3 contains 15 residues. CDR3 bases: TGTGCCAGCAGTTACTCAACAGGATTTACGAACACCATATATTTT. Its translation is CASSYSTGFTNTIYF.

The gene calls are TRBV6-1 and TRBJ1-2; 7 nucleotides align to TRBD1. Trimming removed 3 bases from V and 4 bases from J; junction bases left unmatched: 8. The length of the CDR3 is 15 residues. CDR1 and CDR2 (germline): MNHNS, SASEGT. DNA of the CDR3: TGTGCCAGCAGTGATAGAGGGGGCCTGATCTATGGCTACACCTTC. As protein: CASSDRGGLIYGYTF.

This clone was seen more than once but under ten times. CDR3 coding DNA: TGCGCCAGCAGTCCCCCTTCAGTCGATCAAGAGACCCAGTACTTC. It translates to CASSPPSVDQETQYF. V is TRBV10-2 and J is TRBJ2-5, with D unclear. V was trimmed by 5 bases and J by 2 bases, leaving 15 bases between them. This CDR3 contains 15 residues. Germline loops: CDR1 WSHSY, CDR2 SAAADI.

The gene calls are TRBV11-2 and TRBJ2-5; possible D gene TRBD1, 5 bases. From germline, CDR1 is SGHAT and CDR2 FQNNGV. The V and J ends lost 0 bases and 7 bases respectively, with 12 bases between them. The CDR3 covers 14 residues. The CDR3 coding sequence is TGTGCCAGCAGCTTAGACAGGTGGGGCAGGACCCAGTACTTC. Residues: CASSLDRWGRTQYF.

The gene calls are TRBV5-1 and TRBJ2-5, with 8 bases that match TRBD1. The J call is uncertain, as TRBJ2-7 better fits the DNA end. The germline CDR1 and CDR2 sequences are SGHRS and YFSETQ. The CDR3 runs 14 residues. The CDR3 loop reads CASAQTGAGYEQYF. In DNA, the CDR3 is TGCGCCAGCGCCCAGACAGGGGCCGGCTACGAGCAGTACTTC.

J is TRBJ2-7 and V is TRBV7-8, with 7 bases lining up with TRBD2. This CDR3 has 13 amino acids. V dropped 2 bases and J dropped 4; count of bases not matched to a gene: 2. Per germline, CDR1 SGHVS and CDR2 FQNEAQ. The CDR3 protein is CASSLREVYEQYF. In DNA, the CDR3 is TGTGCCAGCAGCTTACGGGAGGTTTACGAGCAGTACTTC.

The V gene is TRBV19, the J gene TRBJ2-1; D unresolved. Trimming removed 3 bases at V and 10 bases at J, with 10 bases between. Germline V gene sequence: CDR1 LNHDA, CDR2 SQIVND (reference sequence). The CDR3 is 12 residues long. The CDR3 loop is CASSIGVREQFF. The DNA of the CDR3 is TGTGCCAGTAGTATCGGAGTTAGGGAGCAGTTCTTC.

The chain uses TRBV27 and TRBJ2-3; 9 positions agree with TRBD2. Germline trimming cut 0 bases from V and 1 base from J; bases unmatched to any gene: 2. The CDR3 runs 16 residues. The germline gives CDR1 MNHEY, CDR2 SMNVEV (reference sequence). CDR3 in amino acids: CASSLSRTSGTDTQYF. The CDR3 bases are TGTGCCAGCAGTTTATCGAGGACTAGCGGCACAGATACGCAGTATTTT.

Ten or more counts support this clone. This chain links TRBV5-4 with TRBJ1-3; D unresolved. Per germline, CDR1 SGHNT and CDR2 YYREEE (reference sequence). The CDR3 runs to 13 residues. The V and J ends lost 7 bases and 0 bases respectively, with 8 bases between them. In DNA, the CDR3 is TGTGCCAGCCGCTCTGTCTCTGGAAACACCATATATTTT. It translates to CASRSVSGNTIYF. Complete variable domain (other parts from reference TRBV5-4 and TRBJ1-3): ETGVTQSPTHLIKTRGQQVTLRCSSQSGHNTVSWYQQALGQGPQFIFQYYREEENGRGNFPPRFSGLQFPNYSSELNVNALELDDSALYLCASRSVSGNTIYFGEGSWLTVV.

This clone was observed a single time. This rearrangement joins TRBV15 to TRBJ2-3; no clear D. Trimming pared 0 bases from V and 4 bases from J, leaving 17 bases between. The CDR3 is 17 amino acids. Per the germline V gene, CDR1 is LNHNV and CDR2 is YYDKDF (reference sequence). CDR3 DNA: TGTGCCACCAGCAGAGATCGTGCTAGTCCTGTTGCAGATACGCAGTATTTT. Translation gives CATSRDRASPVADTQYF.

V and J are TRBV19 and TRBJ1-2, with 12 bases lining up with TRBD1. The CDR3 consists of 13 residues. Germline V gives CDR1 LNHDA, CDR2 SQIVND (reference sequence). With 7 bases clipped from V and 8 bases from J, the junction kept 5 bases outside the gene matches. CDR3 in amino acids: CASTGTGGDGYTF. The CDR3 DNA follows: TGTGCCAGTACCGGGACAGGGGGCGACGGCTACACCTTC.

The V call is TRBV18, the J call TRBJ2-1; the D gene is possibly TRBD1 (5 bases). The CDR3 has 14 residues. The germline CDR1 and CDR2 sequences are KGHSH and LQKENI. V was pared by 4 bases and J by 10 bases, with 17 bases between. CDR3 residues: CASSRDRLDREQFF. The CDR3 DNA sequence: TGTGCCAGCTCACGTGACAGACTCGACCGCGAGCAGTTCTTC.

The V gene is TRBV5-1, the J gene TRBJ2-1; 7 positions agree with TRBD1. The CDR3 is 14 amino acids. Germline loops: CDR1 SGHRS, CDR2 YFSETQ. Losses at the gene ends were 7 bases for V and 6 bases for J; bases not matched to a gene: 10. DNA of the CDR3: TGCGCCAGCTTTCACAGGGGTCTGTTCAATGAGCAGTTCTTC. Translation: CASFHRGLFNEQFF.

The chain uses TRBV7-2 and TRBJ1-2; 11 positions agree with TRBD1. CDR1 SGHTA and CDR2 FQGNSA come from the germline V gene. The V and J ends lost 5 bases and 4 bases, in that order; junction bases with no gene match: 6. This CDR3 has 15 residues. CDR3 in DNA: TGTGCCAGCAGCGGGGGGACAGGGGGTTTCTATGGCTACACCTTC. Translated: CASSGGTGGFYGYTF. Variable domain in full (rest from reference TRBV7-2 and TRBJ1-2): GAGVSQSPSNKVTEKGKDVELRCDPISGHTALYWYRQSLGQGLEFLIYFQGNSAPDKSGLPSDRFSAERTGGSVSTLTIQRTQQEDSAVYLCASSGGTGGFYGYTFGSGTRLTVV.

In this sample, this clone turned up a few times. As DNA, the CDR3 is TGTGCCAGTAGTGCCGGACTAGCGGGAGGGTACTACGAGCAGTACTTC. Translated: CASSAGLAGGYYEQYF. This chain links TRBV19 with TRBJ2-7, with 15 bases fitting TRBD2. The CDR3 is made up of 16 amino acids. Germline lookup yields CDR1 LNHDA and CDR2 SQIVND (reference sequence). J gave up 3 bases and V 5 bases, and 5 bases lay outside the gene matches.

This clone has more than one count but fewer than ten. The rearrangement joins TRBV7-6 to TRBJ2-3; D call uncertain. The germline V and J ends were trimmed by 2 bases and 4 bases, with 4 bases remaining between them. CDR1 SGHVS and CDR2 FNYEAQ come from the germline V gene. The CDR3 extends over 12 amino acids. The CDR3 region is CASSLSSDTQYF. The DNA of the CDR3 is TGTGCCAGCAGCTTATCGTCAGATACGCAGTATTTT.

The chain employs TRBV29-1 and TRBJ1-6, with D uncertain. V dropped 5 bases and J dropped 10 bases, with 15 bases sitting between them. Germline V lookup: CDR1 SQVTM, CDR2 ANQGSEA. The CDR3 contains 13 residues. CDR3 coding DNA: TGCAGCGTTACGTTTGGGGAGTCCTCACCCCTCCACTTT. Translated, it gives CSVTFGESSPLHF.

V and J are TRBV7-9 and TRBJ2-5; no firm D call. V was cut by 5 bases and J by 5 bases, with 12 bases left in between. The germline V gene has CDR1 SEHNR and CDR2 FQNEAQ (reference sequence). The length of the CDR3 is 13 residues. CDR3 sequence: CASSVVGRETQYF. CDR3 bases: TGTGCCAGCAGCGTCGTGGGCAGGGAGACCCAGTACTTC.

V and J are TRBV9 and TRBJ2-3, with D maybe TRBD2 (5 bases). Germline CDR1 reads SGDLS; CDR2 reads YYNGEE. V dropped 0 bases and J dropped 4 bases, with 9 bases sitting between them. The CDR3 sequence is 14 residues long. CDR3 nucleotides: TGTGCCAGCAGCGTAGAAGGGCGGGCAGATACGCAGTATTTT. Translated: CASSVEGRADTQYF.

In its sample, this clone was seen once. CDR3 nucleotide sequence: TGCAGCGCCCTGGGGGCCCCCTCTGGAAACACCATATATTTT. It codes for CSALGAPSGNTIYF. The V gene is TRBV29-1, the J gene TRBJ1-3; maybe TRBD1 (6 bases). The CDR3 is 14 residues long. The V gene lost 7 bases and the J gene lost 0 bases, with 13 bases spanning the gap. Germline assignment: CDR1 SQVTM and CDR2 ANQGSEA.